This entry lists 7 T cell receptor beta chains sequenced from one sample in a study of graft-versus-host responses after intestinal transplantation. Using immunoSEQ multiplex PCR, the repertoire was profiled, and TCRdb retains in-frame clones only, with some absent. The sample contains under 95,000 clones, roughly nine tenths of which appear only once. Antigens for these TCRs are unknown. This material consisted of unstimulated CD8+ T cells sorted from spleen or lymph node cells, taken before intestinal transplant. The receptors come from a human donor who received an intestinal transplant.

V is TRBV2 and J is TRBJ2-2, with D possibly being TRBD1 (6 bases). The V end was cut by 7 bases, the J end by 5 bases, with 11 bases between. Germline CDR1 is SNHLY and CDR2 is FYNNEI. The CDR3 runs to 13 residues. The CDR3 is CASIQGITGELFF. The CDR3 nucleotides read TGTGCCAGCATACAGGGTATAACCGGGGAGCTGTTTTTT.

The V and J genes are TRBV4-1 and TRBJ2-7; 8 bases match TRBD2. CDR3 length: 15 residues. Unmatched junction bases numbered 7, after V lost 2 bases and J lost 4 bases. Germline V gene lookup returns CDR1 MGHRA and CDR2 YSYEKL. Here the CDR3 DNA reads TGCGCCAGCAGCCAAACCGGGACTAGGAGTTACGAGCAGTACTTC. Protein product: CASSQTGTRSYEQYF.

This clone has more than one count but fewer than ten. The gene calls are TRBV5-1 and TRBJ2-7, with D perhaps matching TRBD1 (6 bases). V was shortened by 4 bases and J by 3 bases, with 23 bases between the two germline ends. CDR1 is SGHRS and CDR2 is YFSETQ in the germline V gene. There are 17 residues in the CDR3. As DNA, the CDR3 is TGCGCCAGCAGCCCTGCCGTGATGGACAGTGCTATCTACGAGCAGTACTTC. It translates to CASSPAVMDSAIYEQYF.

J is TRBJ2-7 and V is TRBV28; unclear D gene. The V end was cut by 2 bases, the J end by 6 bases, with 11 bases between. The CDR3 spans 13 residues. The germline gives CDR1 MDHEN, CDR2 SYDVKM. The CDR3 region is CASSLRSRGEQYF. CDR3 nucleotide sequence: TGTGCCAGCAGTTTACGGTCTCGAGGCGAGCAGTACTTC.

This clone was seen just once. The chain links TRBV5-4 to TRBJ2-3; TRBD2 agrees at 7 bases. CDR1 and CDR2 (germline): SGHNT, YYREEE (reference sequence). The length of the CDR3 is 16 residues. After removal of 4 bases from V and 6 bases from J, the junction contained 14 bases not matched to a gene. CDR3 amino acids: CASSTRTWTSYDTQYF. In DNA, the CDR3 is TGTGCCAGCAGCACGCGTACCTGGACTAGTTACGATACGCAGTATTTT.

The rearrangement uses TRBV9 and TRBJ1-1; 8 nucleotides line up with TRBD1. The CDR3 consists of 14 residues. J lost 4 bases, V lost 4 bases, and 6 bases had no gene match. Germline values: CDR1 SGDLS, CDR2 YYNGEE. CDR3 coding DNA: TGTGCCAGCAGCCCCGCGACAGGGGCCACTGAAGCTTTCTTT. Encoded protein: CASSPATGATEAFF.

The rearrangement links TRBV5-1 to TRBJ1-2; D uncertain. V gave up 4 bases and J gave up 4 bases, with 17 bases separating them. Germline V lookup: CDR1 SGHRS, CDR2 YFSETQ. The CDR3 consists of 15 residues. The CDR3 DNA reads TGCGCCAGCAGCGATTTCGTCTTCGGAGCCTATGGCTACACCTTC. Amino acid sequence: CASSDFVFGAYGYTF.